This is a list of T cell receptor beta chains from one sample in a study of blood T cell repertoires in COVID-19. Some clones are missing from TCRdb's copy, which holds only in-frame ones; the method was immunoSEQ multiplex PCR. This table holds some 150,000 clones, about nine tenths found once. Sequenced material: peripheral blood. The origin of the receptors is a woman aged 60-70 years with COVID-19, enrolled during active disease. Both conserved end residues are part of each CDR3. A D gene is named only where the DNA matches it firmly. Size values are once, few and many counts, or a class for expanded clones, and some rows have none.

TRBD1	NA	TRBV19	TRBJ2-2	TGTGCCAGTCAACCCGGGGACAGCTCGACCGGGGAGCTGTTTTTT	CASQPGDSSTGELFF
NA	NA	TRBV7-2	TRBJ1-5	TGTGCCAGCAGCCCAGAGGGCAGCAATCAGCCCCAGCATTTT	CASSPEGSNQPQHF
TRBD1	NA	TRBV19	TRBJ1-4	TGTGCCAGTAGTACCGACAGGGGAACTAATGAAAAACTGTTTTTT	CASSTDRGTNEKLFF
TRBD1	NA	TRBV7-2	TRBJ2-3	TGTGCCAGCAGCTTCGGGACAGTCACAGATACGCAGTATTTT	CASSFGTVTDTQYF
TRBD1	NA	TRBV4-3	TRBJ2-7	TGCGCCAGCAGTCCCGGGACAGGGGGCAGGGGCGGGGTTTACGAGCAGTACTTC	CASSPGTGGRGGVYEQYF
NA	NA	TRBV5-1	TRBJ1-5	TGCGCCAGCAGCTTGAGGGGAGGGGATCAGCCCCAGCATTTT	CASSLRGGDQPQHF
TRBD2	NA	TRBV7-2	TRBJ2-5	TGTGCCAGCAGCTACACTAGCGCCCAAGAGACCCAGTACTTC	CASSYTSAQETQYF
NA	few	TRBV21-1	TRBJ2-7	TGTGCCAGCAGCCACTTACAGTGGGCAGACTTC	CASSHLQWADF
TRBD1	NA	TRBV6-6	TRBJ2-5	TGTGCCAGCAGGGACTCCAGGGGGCCGGGGGAGACCCAGTACTTC	CASRDSRGPGETQYF
NA	few	TRBV18	TRBJ2-7	TGTGCCAGCTCACCACGTGACAGGATCTACGAGCAGTACTTC	CASSPRDRIYEQYF
NA	NA	TRBV28	TRBJ1-2	TGTGCCAGCAGCCCTCCTGGCTACACCTTC	CASSPPGYTF
NA	NA	TRBV7-6	TRBJ1-4	TGTGCCAGCAGCTTGACAGGTCATAATGAAAAACTGTTTTTT	CASSLTGHNEKLFF
NA	NA	TRBV18	TRBJ1-1	TGTGCCAGCTTTAAGACGGGAGAAGCTTTCTTT	CASFKTGEAFF
NA	NA	TRBV9	TRBJ2-7	TGTGCCAGCAGCGGAGGAGAAGGGACGGACAGCTACGAGCAGTACTTC	CASSGGEGTDSYEQYF